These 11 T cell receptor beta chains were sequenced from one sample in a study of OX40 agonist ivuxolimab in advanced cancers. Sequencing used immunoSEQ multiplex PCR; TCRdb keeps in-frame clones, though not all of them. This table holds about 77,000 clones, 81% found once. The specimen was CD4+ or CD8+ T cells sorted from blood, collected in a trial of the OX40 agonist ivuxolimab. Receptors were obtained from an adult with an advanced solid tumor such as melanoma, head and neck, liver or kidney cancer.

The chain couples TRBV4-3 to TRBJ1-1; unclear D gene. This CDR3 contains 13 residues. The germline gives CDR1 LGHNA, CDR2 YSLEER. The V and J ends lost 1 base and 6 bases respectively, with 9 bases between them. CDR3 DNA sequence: TGCGCCAGCAGCCAAGTTGGTACGGCTGAAGCTTTCTTT. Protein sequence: CASSQVGTAEAFF.

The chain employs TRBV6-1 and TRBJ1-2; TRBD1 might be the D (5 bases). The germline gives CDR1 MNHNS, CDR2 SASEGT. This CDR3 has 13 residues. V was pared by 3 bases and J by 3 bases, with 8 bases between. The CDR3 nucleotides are TGTGCCAGCAGTGAGAGGGGTGACTATGGCTACACCTTC. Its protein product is CASSERGDYGYTF.

For the CDR3, the DNA is TGTGCCAGCAACCGGCCGGACAGATCCTACGAGCAGTACTTC. Translation: CASNRPDRSYEQYF. The rearrangement uses TRBV6-5 and TRBJ2-7; a weak D match, TRBD1 (6 bases). CDR1 and CDR2 from the germline V gene are MNHEY and SVGAGI. This CDR3 comprises 14 residues. Trimming removed 7 bases from V and 1 base from J, with 14 bases in between.

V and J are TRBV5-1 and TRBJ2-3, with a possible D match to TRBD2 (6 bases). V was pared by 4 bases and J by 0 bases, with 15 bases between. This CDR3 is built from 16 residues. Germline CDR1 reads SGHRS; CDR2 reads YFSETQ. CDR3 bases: TGCGCCAGCAGCCCCACTAGCAGACCAAGCACAGATACGCAGTATTTT. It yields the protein CASSPTSRPSTDTQYF. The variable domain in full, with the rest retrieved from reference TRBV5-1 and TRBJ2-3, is KAGVTQTPRYLIKTRGQQVTLSCSPISGHRSVSWYQQTPGQGLQFLFEYFSETQRNKGNFPGRFSGRQFSNSRSEMNVSTLELGDSALYLCASSPTSRPSTDTQYFGPGTRLTVL.

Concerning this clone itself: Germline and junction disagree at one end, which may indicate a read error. CDR3 loop: CASRTTGTSHLF. CDR3 in DNA: TGTGCCAGCAGAACAACCGGGACCTCACATCTCTTC. The genes are TRBV2 and TRBJ2-1; either TRBD1 or TRBD2 may fit D (5 bases each). Looked up from germline, CDR1 is SNHLY and CDR2 is FYNNEI. The CDR3 length is 12 residues.

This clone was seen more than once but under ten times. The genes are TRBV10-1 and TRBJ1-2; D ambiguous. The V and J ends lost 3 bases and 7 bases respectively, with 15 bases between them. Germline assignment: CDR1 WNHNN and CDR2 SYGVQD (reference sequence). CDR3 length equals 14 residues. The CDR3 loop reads CASSDGTRVGGYTF. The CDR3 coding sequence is TGCGCCAGCAGTGACGGTACGAGGGTTGGTGGCTACACCTTC.

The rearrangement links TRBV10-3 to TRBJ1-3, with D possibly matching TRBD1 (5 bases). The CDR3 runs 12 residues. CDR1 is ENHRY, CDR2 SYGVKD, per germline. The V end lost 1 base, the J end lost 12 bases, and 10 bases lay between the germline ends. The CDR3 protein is CAISELDMGIYF. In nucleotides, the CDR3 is TGTGCCATCAGTGAGTTGGACATGGGCATATATTTT.

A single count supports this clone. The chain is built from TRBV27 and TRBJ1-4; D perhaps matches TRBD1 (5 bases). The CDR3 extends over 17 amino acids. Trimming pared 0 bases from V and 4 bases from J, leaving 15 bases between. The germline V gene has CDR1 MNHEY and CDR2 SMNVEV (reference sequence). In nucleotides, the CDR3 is TGTGCCAGCAGTTTATCGCGGGGTGGGGACGGTAATGAAAAACTGTTTTTT. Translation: CASSLSRGGDGNEKLFF.

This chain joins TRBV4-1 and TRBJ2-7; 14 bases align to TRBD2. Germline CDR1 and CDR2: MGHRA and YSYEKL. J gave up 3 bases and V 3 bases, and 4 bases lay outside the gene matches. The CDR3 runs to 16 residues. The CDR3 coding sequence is TGCGCCAGCAGCCAGGGGACTAGCGGGGGCCTCTACGAGCAGTACTTC. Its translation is CASSQGTSGGLYEQYF.

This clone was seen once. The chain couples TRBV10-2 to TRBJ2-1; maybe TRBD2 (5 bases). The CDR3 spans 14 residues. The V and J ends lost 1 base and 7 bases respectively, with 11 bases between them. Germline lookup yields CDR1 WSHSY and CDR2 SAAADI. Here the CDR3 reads CASSEFLARNEQFF. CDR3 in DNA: TGCGCCAGCAGTGAGTTCCTAGCTCGGAATGAGCAGTTCTTC.

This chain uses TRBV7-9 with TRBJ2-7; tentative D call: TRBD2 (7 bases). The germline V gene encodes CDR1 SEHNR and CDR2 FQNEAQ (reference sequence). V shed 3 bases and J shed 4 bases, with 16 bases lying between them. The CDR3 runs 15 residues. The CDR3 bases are TGTGCCAGCAGCTTGGGGCGGGGGCCTGGTTACGAGCAGTACTTC. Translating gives CASSLGRGPGYEQYF.